These 17 T cell receptor beta chains share one sample of origin, sequenced in a study of human T cells and chemical hapten exposure. One entry per CDR3 protein, called by TCRdb with MiXCR from the RACE reads. This sample has some 88,000 distinct CDR3 sequences; 9.5% to 11% occur once, and the top ten carry roughly 2%. The sample's time point: patch test 2, 6 weeks after DPC sensitization. The treatment here: therapeutic diphenylcyclopropenone sensitization with weekly scalp DPC. Sequencing was performed on whole blood, taken in connection with sensitization to the hapten diphenylcyclopropenone (DPC). These TCRs come from a man aged 35-49 years with alopecia areata. Some clones in this sample may be carry-over from other donors' samples.

This clonotype has a handful of counts. V and J are TRBV4-3 and TRBJ2-3, with D uncertain. CDR1 and CDR2 (germline): LGHNA, YSLEER. The CDR3 spans 13 residues. The V gene lost 0 bases and the J gene lost 5 bases, with 6 bases spanning the gap. The CDR3 loop is CASSQDPGDTQYF. The CDR3 DNA sequence: TGCGCCAGCAGCCAAGACCCCGGAGATACGCAGTATTTT.

For this clonotype: Compared with germline, one end of the junction differs, possibly owing to a read error. V usage is TRBV7-7 and J usage is TRBJ2-1; TRBD1 aligns across 7 bases. Germline-derived CDR1 and CDR2 are SSHAT and FNYEAQ (reference sequence). This CDR3 is built from 15 residues. In DNA form, the CDR3 reads TGTGCTAGCAGCTTAGGCACAGGGGTCAGCAATGAGCAGTTCTTC. Translation: CASSLGTGVSNEQFF.

This clonotype was seen a handful of times. This chain connects TRBV27 to TRBJ2-7; TRBD2 matches 9 bases. The CDR3 contains 16 residues. V shed 9 bases and J 5 bases; nucleotides not matched to a gene: 17. Germline V CDR1 and CDR2: MNHEY, SMNVEV (reference sequence). CDR3 nucleotides: TGTGCCAGTCTTAAGGGAGCTAGCGGGAAACCCAACGAGCAGTACGTC. It specifies CASLKGASGKPNEQYV.

This clonotype has only a few counts. V is TRBV5-5 and J is TRBJ2-5; 7 bases align to TRBD1. Looked up from germline, CDR1 is SGHKS and CDR2 is YYEKEE (reference sequence). The length of the CDR3 is 14 residues. After removal of 4 bases from V and 4 bases from J, the junction contained 7 bases not matched to a gene. CDR3 protein: CASSETGSGETQYF. The CDR3 nucleotides read TGTGCCAGCAGCGAGACAGGGTCTGGAGAGACCCAGTACTTC. The full variable domain, completed using reference TRBV5-5 and TRBJ2-5, is DAGVTQSPTHLIKTRGQQVTLRCSPISGHKSVSWYQQVLGQGPQFIFQYYEKEERGRGNFPDRFSARQFPNYSSELNVNALLLGDSALYLCASSETGSGETQYFGPGTRLLVL.

This clonotype showed up just a few times. V usage is TRBV6-5 and J usage is TRBJ2-1; TRBD2 matches at 10 bases. Germline trimming cut 6 bases from V and 1 base from J; bases unmatched to any gene: 9. The CDR3 is 17 residues long. Looked up from germline, CDR1 is MNHEY and CDR2 is SVGAGI. The CDR3 sequence: CASRARIAGGSYNEQFF. The CDR3 nucleotides are TGTGCCAGCAGAGCTCGGATAGCGGGAGGTTCCTACAATGAGCAGTTCTTC.

J is TRBJ2-6 and V is TRBV6-1; 8 bases align to TRBD1. The CDR3 is made up of 17 amino acids. Looked up from germline, CDR1 is MNHNS and CDR2 is SASEGT. The V segment lost 5 bases and the J segment 0 bases; nucleotides outside the gene matches: 6. The DNA of the CDR3 is TGTGCCAGCAGTCGGGACAGGTTTTTCTCTGGGGCCAACGTCCTGACTTTC. Amino acids: CASSRDRFFSGANVLTF.

This clonotype was picked up a small number of times. This sequence joins TRBV7-9 and TRBJ1-3; tentatively, D is TRBD1 (6 bases). Trimming left V 0 bases short and J 4 bases short, with 10 bases between. Germline CDR1 SEHNR, CDR2 FQNEAQ (reference sequence). The CDR3 sequence is 15 residues long. The DNA for the CDR3 is TGTGCCAGCAGCTTAGCGCTGGGGACAGGAAACACCATATATTTT. It is translated as CASSLALGTGNTIYF. The entire variable domain, with the rest obtained from reference TRBV7-9 and TRBJ1-3, is as follows: DTGVSQNPRHKITKRGQNVTFRCDPISEHNRLYWYRQTLGQGPEFLTYFQNEAQLEKSRLLSDRFSAERPKGSFSTLEIQRTEQGDSAMYLCASSLALGTGNTIYFGEGSWLTVV.

The sample holds many counts of this clonotype. This chain links TRBV7-2 with TRBJ1-2, with unresolved D. With 4 bases removed from V and 7 bases from J, the gap between germline ends came to 13 bases. Germline V gene lookup returns CDR1 SGHTA and CDR2 FQGNSA. The CDR3 is 13 residues long. The CDR3 sequence is CASSSELKSGYTF. CDR3 in DNA: TGTGCCAGCAGCTCGGAGCTCAAAAGTGGCTACACCTTC.

This clonotype came up a few times. This chain joins TRBV6-2 or TRBV6-3 and TRBJ2-7; D ambiguous. The V end lost 4 bases, the J end lost 3 bases, and 13 bases lay between the germline ends. The V gene's germline CDR1 is MNHEY and CDR2 SVGEGT. This CDR3 spans 14 amino acids. The CDR3 spells CASSSYWNLYEQYV. The CDR3 nucleotides are TGTGCCAGCAGTTCCTATTGGAATCTCTACGAGCAGTACGTC.

This clonotype was counted ten times or more. V and J are TRBV28 and TRBJ1-2; the D is unclear. With 8 bases removed from V and 2 bases from J, the gap between germline ends came to 6 bases. CDR1 and CDR2 from the germline V gene are MDHEN and SYDVKM. This CDR3 spans 11 amino acids. The DNA of the CDR3 is TGTGCCAGCCGTGGAAACTATGGCTACACCTTC. Residues: CASRGNYGYTF.

This chain links TRBV6-5 with TRBJ2-3; 10 nucleotides line up with TRBD2. This CDR3 has 15 amino acids. The ends lost 4 bases at V and 3 bases at J; junction bases unmatched: 4. Germline V gives CDR1 MNHEY, CDR2 SVGAGI. CDR3 region: CASSLLAGETDTQYF. CDR3 nucleotides: TGTGCCAGCAGTTTGCTAGCGGGAGAAACAGATACGCAGTATTTT.

The J gene is TRBJ2-3, the V gene TRBV9; D not certain. Between the trimmed V and J ends, which lost 2 bases and 4 bases, there was a span of 11 bases. This CDR3 region has 14 residues. Looked up from germline, CDR1 is SGDLS and CDR2 is YYNGEE. DNA for the CDR3: TGTGCCAGCAGCGTCTCCCAAACCTCAGATACGCAGTATTTT. Translating gives CASSVSQTSDTQYF.

At least ten counts were recorded for this clonotype. J is TRBJ2-1 and V is TRBV7-2, with 8 bases matching TRBD2. CDR1 and CDR2 from the germline V gene are SGHTA and FQGNSA. This CDR3 has 16 amino acids. J gave up 0 bases and V 5 bases, and 6 bases lay outside the gene matches. For the CDR3, the DNA is TGTGCCAGCAGCCCGGTGAGCGGGAGCTCCTACAATGAGCAGTTCTTC. It yields the protein CASSPVSGSSYNEQFF.

The CDR3 DNA reads TGTGCCAGCAGCTTTCTCGAGGGGGAGACCCAGTACTTC. Its protein product is CASSFLEGETQYF. This sequence joins TRBV7-9 and TRBJ2-5, with D possibly being TRBD1 or TRBD2 (5 bases each). Trimming took 3 bases from V and 5 from J, leaving 10 bases between them. This CDR3 contains 13 residues. Germline V lookup: CDR1 SEHNR, CDR2 FQNEAQ (reference sequence).

This clonotype occurred many times. The chain links TRBV27 to TRBJ1-5; D unresolved. The CDR3 covers 12 residues. Germline CDR1 MNHEY, CDR2 SMNVEV (reference sequence). Trimming pared 6 bases from V and 2 bases from J, leaving 5 bases between. CDR3 nucleotides: TGTGCCAGCAGGGAGGGCAATCAGCCCCAGCATTTT. Its protein is CASREGNQPQHF.

In this sample, this clonotype turned up a few times. The chain employs TRBV7-9 and TRBJ1-2; the D is unclear. CDR1 and CDR2 (germline): SEHNR, FQNEAQ (reference sequence). With 4 bases removed from V and 3 bases from J, the gap between germline ends came to 6 bases. The CDR3 covers 12 residues. The CDR3 nucleotides are TGTGCCAGCAGCTCCGGGGACTATGGCTACACCTTC. Translating gives CASSSGDYGYTF. The whole variable domain, remainder taken from reference TRBV7-9 and TRBJ1-2, is DTGVSQNPRHKITKRGQNVTFRCDPISEHNRLYWYRQTLGQGPEFLTYFQNEAQLEKSRLLSDRFSAERPKGSFSTLEIQRTEQGDSAMYLCASSSGDYGYTFGSGTRLTVV.

This clonotype was recorded at least ten times. This sequence joins TRBV20-1 and TRBJ1-6; tentatively, D is TRBD1 (5 bases). The CDR3 covers 16 residues. V was pared by 1 base and J by 7 bases, with 17 bases between. Germline V gene sequence: CDR1 DFQATT, CDR2 SNEGSKA (reference sequence). The CDR3 here is CSARGAGGGTNSPLHF. DNA of the CDR3: TGCAGTGCTAGAGGCGCCGGGGGGGGGACCAATTCACCCCTCCACTTT.